Listed here are 21 T cell receptor beta chains from one sample, sequenced in a study of T-cell memory formation after mild COVID-19. TCRdb processed the 5' RACE reads anew with MiXCR; each CDR3 protein has one entry. The sample records 300,000 to 400,000 distinct CDR3 sequences, 15% to 20% being singletons. The sample consisted of PBMCs or a T cell subset sorted from them (not recorded which). The receptors here all came from a man between 18 and 29 years old who had mild COVID-19 (a few samples of this study predate the infection). Cell type and time point are not known.

This clonotype has only a few counts. This chain joins TRBV4-1 and TRBJ2-3, with 7 bases aligning to TRBD1. V lost 4 bases, J lost 5 bases, and 9 bases stayed unmatched. The germline CDR1 and CDR2 sequences are MGHRA and YSYEKL. The CDR3 covers 15 residues. Here the CDR3 DNA reads TGCGCCAGCAGCCCCCGAGGGGGCAGAGGAGATACGCAGTATTTT. Encoded protein: CASSPRGGRGDTQYF.

In this sample, this clonotype turned up a few times. V usage is TRBV7-9 and J usage is TRBJ2-3, with D hard to call. CDR3 length: 12 amino acids. Germline V gene sequence: CDR1 SEHNR, CDR2 FQNEAQ (reference sequence). Between the trimmed V and J ends, which lost 5 bases and 6 bases, there was a span of 9 bases. The CDR3 loop is CASSAPKDTQYF. The CDR3 coding sequence is TGTGCCAGCAGCGCCCCGAAGGATACGCAGTATTTT.

This clonotype was detected a few times. J is TRBJ1-3 and V is TRBV19; D is uncertain. V lost 7 bases and J lost 4, with 14 bases in between. The CDR3 runs 14 residues. Germline V CDR1 and CDR2: LNHDA, SQIVND (reference sequence). The CDR3 spells CASTPAAFGNTIYF. In DNA, the CDR3 is TGTGCCAGTACCCCTGCGGCCTTCGGAAACACCATATATTTT.

This clonotype was seen more than once but under ten times. The chain is built from TRBV11-2 and TRBJ2-7; D might be TRBD1 (6 bases). This CDR3 has 14 amino acids. The germline V and J ends were trimmed by 5 bases and 1 base, with 12 bases remaining between them. CDR1 and CDR2 from the germline V gene are SGHAT and FQNNGV. The CDR3 is CASSHYTGSYEQYV. DNA of the CDR3: TGTGCCAGCAGCCACTATACAGGGTCCTACGAGCAGTACGTC.

The J gene is TRBJ1-1, the V gene TRBV12-3 or TRBV12-4; D not resolved. Trimming shortened V by 10 bases and J by 7 bases, and 16 bases separated the two germline ends. This CDR3 has 12 amino acids. CDR3 in DNA: TGTGCCATCTGGAGATGGGGTGGTGAAGCTTTCTTT. Translation: CAIWRWGGEAFF.

This clonotype has more than one count but fewer than ten. The V gene is TRBV4-1, the J gene TRBJ2-7; perhaps TRBD1 as D (5 bases). Trimming took 0 bases from V and 1 from J, leaving 7 bases between them. Germline V gene sequence: CDR1 MGHRA, CDR2 YSYEKL. The CDR3 loop spans 14 amino acids. In DNA form, the CDR3 reads TGCGCCAGCAGCCAAGAAGGGGTATCCTACGAGCAGTACTTC. Protein: CASSQEGVSYEQYF.

CDR3 sequence reads: CATSDAGTGRNQPQHF. The CDR3, as DNA: TGTGCCACCAGTGATGCCGGGACAGGGCGCAATCAGCCCCAGCATTTT. The chain uses TRBV24-1 and TRBJ1-5; TRBD1 matches 9 bases. Germline V gene lookup returns CDR1 KGHDR and CDR2 SFDVKD. This CDR3 has 16 amino acids. V shed 3 bases, J shed 2 bases, and the junction held 4 bases outside the gene matches.

The chain is built from TRBV7-8 and TRBJ2-1; D call uncertain. Per germline, CDR1 SGHVS and CDR2 FQNEAQ. V shed 1 base and J shed 6 bases, with 10 bases lying between them. This CDR3 contains 14 residues. CDR3 sequence: CASSLEWASNEQFF. Here the CDR3 DNA reads TGTGCCAGCAGCTTAGAGTGGGCCAGCAATGAGCAGTTCTTC.

This clonotype was seen a few times. This rearrangement joins TRBV19 to TRBJ1-5; D is uncertain. This CDR3 spans 17 amino acids. V was shortened by 3 bases and J by 3 bases, with 18 bases between the two germline ends. Per germline, CDR1 LNHDA and CDR2 SQIVND (reference sequence). CDR3 in amino acids: CASSIRNVGVINQPQHF. The CDR3 nucleotides are TGTGCCAGTAGTATCAGAAACGTCGGGGTGATCAATCAGCCCCAGCATTTT.

This clonotype was seen a few times. The gene calls are TRBV7-2 and TRBJ2-3; TRBD1 is a possible D gene (6 bases). Germline V gives CDR1 SGHTA, CDR2 FQGNSA. Trimming shortened V by 6 bases and J by 2 bases, and 12 bases separated the two germline ends. This CDR3 region has 14 residues. CDR3 sequence (DNA): TGTGCCAGCAGGTTTTGGGGGCCCACAGATACGCAGTATTTT. This gives the protein CASRFWGPTDTQYF.

This rearrangement joins TRBV24-1 to TRBJ2-3; maybe TRBD2 (6 bases). Germline V gene sequence: CDR1 KGHDR, CDR2 SFDVKD. The CDR3 totals 14 residues. V was cut by 7 bases and J by 2 bases, with 12 bases left in between. The CDR3 DNA follows: TGTGCCACCAGCCGGGACTCGTCCACAGATACGCAGTATTTT. Protein product: CATSRDSSTDTQYF.

This clonotype appeared a few times. The V gene is TRBV7-6, the J gene TRBJ2-1; maybe TRBD2 (6 bases). The CDR3 loop spans 16 amino acids. Germline V gene lookup returns CDR1 SGHVS and CDR2 FNYEAQ. With 3 bases removed from V and 6 bases from J, the gap between germline ends came to 18 bases. CDR3 sequence (DNA): TGTGCCAGCAGCTTGGGTTGGGACTCTTGGGGCAATGAGCAGTTCTTC. This translates into CASSLGWDSWGNEQFF.

This rearrangement joins TRBV29-1 to TRBJ1-1, with D unresolved. V gave up 7 bases and J gave up 1 base, with 16 bases separating them. This CDR3 comprises 14 residues. The germline V gene encodes CDR1 SQVTM and CDR2 ANQGSEA. For the CDR3, the DNA is TGCAGCGCTTGCCGGTTCCCAGGGAACACTGAAGCTTTCTTT. Residues: CSACRFPGNTEAFF.

This clonotype turned up a few times. The genes are TRBV7-3 and TRBJ2-5; 8 bases line up with TRBD2. This CDR3 region has 16 residues. Unmatched junction bases numbered 13, after V lost 5 bases and J lost 5 bases. Germline CDR1 SGHTA, CDR2 FQGTGA. CDR3 loop: CASSATSTGGAETQYF. CDR3 coding DNA: TGTGCCAGCAGCGCCACTTCTACGGGGGGGGCTGAGACCCAGTACTTC.

Many counts were recorded for this clonotype. J is TRBJ1-1 and V is TRBV30; 9 nucleotides align to TRBD1. Trimming cost V 8 bases and J 5 bases; bases outside gene matches: 18. CDR1 is GTSNPN, CDR2 SVGIG, per germline (reference sequence). The CDR3 totals 16 residues. The CDR3 nucleotides are TGTGCCCGAGGTGGTCTGATGGACAGGGGCCGGACTGAAGCTTTCTTT. As protein: CARGGLMDRGRTEAFF.

There are many counts of this clonotype. The V call is TRBV12-3 or TRBV12-4, the J call TRBJ2-7, with a tentative D call TRBD2 (7 bases). The CDR3 totals 13 residues. The ends were cut back, 5 bases at V and 2 bases at J, with 10 bases in the middle. The CDR3 DNA follows: TGTGCCAGCAGTGCGGGGGCTACCTACGAGCAGTACTTC. Translation: CASSAGATYEQYF.

This chain uses TRBV5-1 with TRBJ2-7; 12 nucleotides match TRBD2. V gave up 4 bases and J gave up 6 bases; unmatched junction bases: 8. Germline CDR1 is SGHRS and CDR2 is YFSETQ. The CDR3 covers 15 residues. CDR3 protein: CASSNSTSGGLEQYF. The CDR3 DNA follows: TGCGCCAGCAGCAACAGCACTAGCGGGGGGCTCGAGCAGTACTTC.

The gene calls are TRBV24-1 and TRBJ1-2; D is unresolved. Germline CDR1 KGHDR, CDR2 SFDVKD. This CDR3 is 13 amino acids long. Trimming took 0 bases from V and 8 from J, leaving 9 bases between them. The CDR3 protein is CATSDLPVGGYTF. The CDR3 coding sequence is TGTGCCACCAGTGATTTGCCGGTGGGAGGCTACACCTTC.

This chain connects TRBV6-5 to TRBJ2-1; 9 bases match TRBD2. J lost 8 bases, V lost 0 bases, and 5 bases had no gene match. This CDR3 region has 15 residues. Germline assignment: CDR1 MNHEY and CDR2 SVGAGI. CDR3 amino acids: CASSYSGGGADEQFF. The CDR3 DNA sequence: TGTGCCAGCAGTTACTCCGGCGGGGGGGCCGATGAGCAGTTCTTC.

The V call is TRBV18, the J call TRBJ1-1, with D unclear. The V gene lost 2 bases and the J gene lost 6 bases, with 16 bases spanning the gap. The CDR3 totals 15 residues. Germline-derived CDR1 and CDR2 are KGHSH and LQKENI. CDR3 region: CASSPIFDPRAEAFF. The CDR3 DNA sequence: TGTGCCAGCTCACCAATTTTCGACCCAAGGGCTGAAGCTTTCTTT.

The rearrangement links TRBV7-3 to TRBJ2-1; D may be TRBD2 (6 bases). V lost 3 bases to trimming and J lost 9 bases, with 15 bases between them. Germline CDR1 SGHTA, CDR2 FQGTGA. The CDR3 contains 14 residues. Written as DNA, the CDR3 is TGTGCCAGCAGCTTCAAGCTAGCGAGTTCTGAGCAGTTCTTC. This gives the protein CASSFKLASSEQFF. The full variable domain, in which reference TRBV7-3 and TRBJ2-1 provide the parts outside the CDR3, is GAGVSQTPSNKVTEKGKYVELRCDPISGHTALYWYRQSLGQGPEFLIYFQGTGAADDSGLPNDRFFAVRPEGSVSTLKIQRTERGDSAVYLCASSFKLASSEQFFGPGTRLTVL.